Listed here are 7 T cell receptor beta chains from one sample, sequenced in a study of long-term antiretroviral therapy in people with HIV. It was version v3.0 of the immunoSEQ assay that was run at survey level. Profiled with immunoSEQ multiplex PCR; TCRdb holds only in-frame clones, not every one. The sample comprises some 22,000 clones, under 85% of which are singletons, and 23% rests with the top ten. The sample in question was unsorted PBMCs, obtained 0.4 years after starting antiretroviral therapy. These receptors all stem from a man aged 45 to 65 with HIV.

The chain employs TRBV18 and TRBJ1-1; D not resolved. Germline CDR1 is KGHSH and CDR2 is LQKENI. The V end was cut by 3 bases, the J end by 1 base, with 6 bases between. This CDR3 is built from 13 residues. In DNA form, the CDR3 reads TGTGCCAGCTCACCTCGACCGAACACTGAAGCTTTCTTT. This codes for CASSPRPNTEAFF. The whole variable domain, filled in from reference TRBV18 and TRBJ1-1, reads NAGVMQNPRHLVRRRGQEARLRCSPMKGHSHVYWYRQLPEEGLKFMVYLQKENIIDESGMPKERFSAEFPKEGPSILRIQQVVRGDSAAYFCASSPRPNTEAFFGQGTRLTVV.

The genes are TRBV19 and TRBJ2-7, with 7 nucleotides matching TRBD1. CDR3 length: 14 amino acids. Germline CDR1 LNHDA, CDR2 SQIVND (reference sequence). The V gene end was trimmed by 3 bases and the J gene end by 6 bases; junction bases not matched to a gene: 8. CDR3 DNA: TGTGCCAGTAGTATGGGGGACAGCCTCACCGAGCAGTACTTC. Translating it yields CASSMGDSLTEQYF.

V usage is TRBV4-1 and J usage is TRBJ1-3; TRBD1 matches 9 bases. The CDR3 is 16 amino acids. Germline V gene sequence: CDR1 MGHRA, CDR2 YSYEKL. The V segment lost 1 base and the J segment 1 base; nucleotides outside the gene matches: 2. Here the CDR3 DNA reads TGCGCCAGCAGCCAAGGGGGGACAGGGTCTGGAAACACCATATATTTT. This encodes CASSQGGTGSGNTIYF.

V and J are TRBV27 and TRBJ2-7; D ambiguous. This CDR3 spans 14 amino acids. The germline V gene has CDR1 MNHEY and CDR2 SMNVEV (reference sequence). The germline V and J ends were trimmed by 4 bases and 7 bases, with 17 bases remaining between them. This CDR3 reads CASSSLPLGLEQYF. The DNA for the CDR3 is TGTGCCAGCAGTTCTCTACCCCTGGGGTTGGAGCAGTACTTC.

This clone was detected only once. The chain recombines TRBV19 with TRBJ2-7; 7 nucleotides agree with TRBD1. The V segment lost 3 bases and the J segment 3 bases; nucleotides outside the gene matches: 5. From germline, CDR1 is LNHDA and CDR2 SQIVND (reference sequence). The CDR3 loop spans 14 amino acids. The CDR3 DNA follows: TGTGCCAGTAGTATTCAGGGACAGCTCTACGAGCAGTACTTC. As protein: CASSIQGQLYEQYF.

The gene calls are TRBV6-1 and TRBJ1-1; weak D call: TRBD1 (6 bases). The V end lost 7 bases, the J end lost 3 bases, and 18 bases lay between the germline ends. This CDR3 is 15 amino acids long. Per germline, CDR1 MNHNS and CDR2 SASEGT. CDR3 in DNA: TGTGCCAGCACGGGGGGCCGGGTGGGGGACACTGAAGCTTTCTTT. It specifies CASTGGRVGDTEAFF.

The chain couples TRBV18 to TRBJ1-2; TRBD1 is a possible D gene (5 bases). The length of the CDR3 is 13 residues. The germline CDR1 and CDR2 sequences are KGHSH and LQKENI. Trimming pared 3 bases from V and 4 bases from J, leaving 9 bases between. DNA for the CDR3: TGTGCCAGCTCACCGGGACCGCGCTATGGCTACACCTTC. It codes for CASSPGPRYGYTF.